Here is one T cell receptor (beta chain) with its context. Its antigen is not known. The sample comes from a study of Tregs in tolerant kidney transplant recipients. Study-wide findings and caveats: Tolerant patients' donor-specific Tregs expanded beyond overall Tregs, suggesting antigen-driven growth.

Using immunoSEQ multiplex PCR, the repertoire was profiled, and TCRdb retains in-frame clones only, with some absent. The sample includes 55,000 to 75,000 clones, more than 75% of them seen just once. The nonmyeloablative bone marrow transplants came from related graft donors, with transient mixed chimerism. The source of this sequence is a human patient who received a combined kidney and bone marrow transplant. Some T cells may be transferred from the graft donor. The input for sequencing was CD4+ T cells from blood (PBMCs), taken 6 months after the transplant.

CDR3 sequence reads: CASSSGLAGTYEQYF. In DNA, the CDR3 is TGCGCCAGCAGCTCGGGACTAGCGGGAACCTACGAGCAGTACTTC. V and J are TRBV5-1 and TRBJ2-7, with 13 bases aligning to TRBD2. Unmatched junction bases numbered 2, after V lost 3 bases and J lost 2 bases. This CDR3 comprises 15 residues. The germline V gene encodes CDR1 SGHRS and CDR2 YFSETQ.